These T cell receptor beta chains were read from a single sample in a study of regulatory T cells in long-lasting Graves disease. Each CDR3 protein is one row after TCRdb ran MiXCR on the multiplex PCR reads. The table lists about 450,000 distinct CDR3 sequences, around a quarter of them singletons. This sample comprised peripheral blood mononuclear cells (PBMCs), obtained when the disease was refractory, from a patient treated with antithyroid drugs. These receptors were obtained from a female donor with Graves disease. The CDR3 runs from the conserved cysteine through the conserved F or W. The order of the fields is clone size, J gene, V gene, CDR3 protein. The size of a clone is reported for some rows only, either as once, few or many, or as a class for expanded clones.

>few|TRBJ2-2|TRBV29-1
CSVVRAGVSGELFF
>few|TRBJ1-5|TRBV20-1
CSAPGLYSNQPQHF
>many|TRBJ2-7|TRBV12-3/TRBV12-4
CASRGSGRAYEQYF
>NA|TRBJ2-7|TRBV30
CAWSPGTSVYEQYF
>few|TRBJ1-2|TRBV9
CASSPQVDNYGYTF
>NA|TRBJ2-2|TRBV29-1
CGTGGTGELFF
>few|TRBJ1-1|TRBV30
CAWRSARTEAFF
>NA|TRBJ2-6|TRBV6-1
CASSEQGTGANVLTF
>few|TRBJ2-2|TRBV6-2/TRBV6-3
CASRLAGGPAGELFF
>many|TRBJ2-2|TRBV12-3/TRBV12-4
CASSWDRGANTGELFF
>NA|TRBJ1-2|TRBV27
CASSLTGDKPNYGYTF
>many|TRBJ2-5|TRBV30
CAWMVRKWETQYF
>many|TRBJ1-2|TRBV7-3
CASSLTGDGSRGYTF
>many|TRBJ1-5|TRBV12-3/TRBV12-4
CASRQGGNQPQHF
>many|TRBJ1-1|TRBV14
CASSRTGIGTEAFF
>NA|TRBJ2-5|TRBV7-9
CASSPRRQGSETQYF
>few|TRBJ1-5|TRBV2
CASSDGRAQPQHF
>NA|TRBJ2-7|TRBV28
CASSPSGTGFNEQYF
>NA|TRBJ2-5|TRBV20-1
CSARAQAQYF
>few|TRBJ2-6|TRBV5-1
CASRRLAATNVLTF
>few|TRBJ2-7|TRBV29-1
CSVELAETYEQYF
>many|TRBJ1-4|TRBV2
CASSPLTTNEKLFF
>few|TRBJ2-2|TRBV7-2
CASSPWGLAGRSGELFF
>few|TRBJ2-7|TRBV27
CASSQDRVNYEQYF
>few|TRBJ2-2|TRBV6-1
CASSQTPGTATGELFF
>NA|TRBJ1-1|TRBV4-1
CASSQDPGDATEAFF
>many|TRBJ1-2|TRBV7-9
CASRLTGGSDGYTF
>NA|TRBJ2-2|TRBV28
CASSPQLGELFF
>few|TRBJ2-7|TRBV28
CASSTSGGIYEQYF